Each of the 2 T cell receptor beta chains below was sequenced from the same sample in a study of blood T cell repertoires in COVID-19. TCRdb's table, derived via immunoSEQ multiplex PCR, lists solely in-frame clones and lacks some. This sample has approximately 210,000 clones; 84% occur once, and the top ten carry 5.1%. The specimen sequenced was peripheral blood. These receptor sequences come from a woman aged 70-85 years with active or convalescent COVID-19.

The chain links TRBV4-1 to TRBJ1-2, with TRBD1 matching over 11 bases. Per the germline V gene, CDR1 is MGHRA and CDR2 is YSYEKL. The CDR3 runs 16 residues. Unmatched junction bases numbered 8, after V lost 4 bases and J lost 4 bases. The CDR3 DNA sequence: TGCGCCAGCAGCCCCACCCAGGACAGGGGGCTCTATGGCTACACCTTC. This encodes CASSPTQDRGLYGYTF.

The CDR3 DNA reads as TGTGCCAGCAGCCCAAGAGCGGGAGAGACCGGGGAGCTGTTTTTT. Encoded protein: CASSPRAGETGELFF. V usage is TRBV7-3 and J usage is TRBJ2-2; 8 nucleotides match TRBD2. The CDR3 covers 15 residues. Per germline, CDR1 SGHTA and CDR2 FQGTGA. After removal of 5 bases from V and 5 bases from J, the junction contained 7 bases not matched to a gene.